These 9 T cell receptor beta chains were all obtained from the same sample, sequenced in a study of T cell therapy after organ transplantation. Time point here: 4-8 weeks after completion of therapy. The antigens of these receptors remain unknown. Generated by immunoSEQ multiplex PCR, the TCRdb table keeps only in-frame clones and is missing some. This table holds just under 20,000 clones, over 75% found once. The sequenced sample was CD8+ T cells from blood, obtained after autologous CMV-specific T cell therapy. Receptors were obtained from a human patient who had received a solid organ transplant and had CMV disease. Part of the T cell pool may stem from the graft donor.

The CDR3 here is CASSLTGVHEQYF. The CDR3 DNA is TGTGCCAGCAGCCTAACAGGGGTCCACGAGCAGTACTTC. The chain joins TRBV7-6 to TRBJ2-7; 7 nucleotides align to TRBD1. The CDR3 length is 13 residues. J was trimmed by 5 bases and V by 5 bases; bases with no gene match: 6. CDR1 and CDR2 from the germline V gene are SGHVS and FNYEAQ.

The chain has TRBV27 and TRBJ2-1, with a weak D call TRBD1 (5 bases). V was shortened by 4 bases and J by 2 bases, with 15 bases between the two germline ends. This CDR3 spans 16 amino acids. Germline V lookup: CDR1 MNHEY, CDR2 SMNVEV (reference sequence). CDR3 protein: CASSSKTPDTYNEQFF. The DNA for the CDR3 is TGTGCCAGCAGTTCTAAGACACCGGACACCTACAATGAGCAGTTCTTC.

The chain has TRBV10-1 and TRBJ2-2; D might be TRBD1 or TRBD2, each matching 5 bases. Trimming took 3 bases from V and 3 from J, leaving 11 bases between them. The CDR3 extends over 15 amino acids. Germline CDR1 is WNHNN and CDR2 is SYGVQD (reference sequence). CDR3 sequence reads: CASSEGARDTGELFF. The CDR3 nucleotides read TGCGCCAGCAGTGAAGGGGCGCGGGACACCGGGGAGCTGTTTTTT.

The gene calls are TRBV6-5 and TRBJ2-1; D unresolved. The CDR3 covers 13 residues. Germline values: CDR1 MNHEY, CDR2 SVGAGI. Trimming left V 2 bases short and J 7 bases short, with 9 bases between. The CDR3 region is CASSYSRGNEQFF. DNA of the CDR3: TGTGCCAGCAGTTACAGCCGTGGTAATGAGCAGTTCTTC.

J is TRBJ1-1 and V is TRBV27; D is uncertain. The CDR3 sequence is 15 residues long. Per germline, CDR1 MNHEY and CDR2 SMNVEV (reference sequence). V was clipped by 1 base and J by 0 bases, with 9 bases between them. The CDR3 DNA reads TGTGCCAGCAGTTTATTCCTGGGGATGAACACTGAAGCTTTCTTT. This translates into CASSLFLGMNTEAFF.

This rearrangement joins TRBV5-6 to TRBJ2-7; a possible D gene is TRBD1 (5 bases). Deletions cut 1 base from V and 6 bases from J, with 14 bases between. Germline V gives CDR1 SGHDT, CDR2 YYEEEE. The CDR3 consists of 14 residues. The CDR3, as DNA: TGTGCCAGCAGCTTGTCCAGGGTCCTAGGCGAGCAGTACTTC. It codes for CASSLSRVLGEQYF.

The gene calls are TRBV12-2 and TRBJ2-3; the table calls TRBD2, which could not be checked here. TRBV12-2 is flagged as a pseudogene. This CDR3 has 17 amino acids. This chain's CDR3 is CASRPKGGARLKDTQYF. CDR3 DNA sequence: TGTGCAAGTCGCCCAAAAGGAGGGGCCCGTTTGAAAGATACGCAGTATTTT.

The genes are TRBV16 and TRBJ2-3, with D tentatively TRBD1 (7 bases). V shed 7 bases and J shed 3 bases, with 14 bases lying between them. This CDR3 comprises 14 residues. The V gene's germline CDR1 is KGHSY and CDR2 FQNENV. In DNA form, the CDR3 reads TGTGCCAGCATCGGAGGGGGCTCGACAGATACGCAGTATTTT. It is translated as CASIGGGSTDTQYF.

Here the CDR3 reads CASSPGPSAYNEQFF. The CDR3, as DNA: TGTGCCAGCAGCCCGGGCCCTAGCGCCTACAATGAGCAGTTCTTC. V usage is TRBV7-9 and J usage is TRBJ2-1, with D tentatively TRBD2 (6 bases). The CDR3 extends over 15 amino acids. V shed 5 bases and J shed 2 bases, with 13 bases lying between them. The germline CDR1 and CDR2 sequences are SEHNR and FQNEAQ (reference sequence).